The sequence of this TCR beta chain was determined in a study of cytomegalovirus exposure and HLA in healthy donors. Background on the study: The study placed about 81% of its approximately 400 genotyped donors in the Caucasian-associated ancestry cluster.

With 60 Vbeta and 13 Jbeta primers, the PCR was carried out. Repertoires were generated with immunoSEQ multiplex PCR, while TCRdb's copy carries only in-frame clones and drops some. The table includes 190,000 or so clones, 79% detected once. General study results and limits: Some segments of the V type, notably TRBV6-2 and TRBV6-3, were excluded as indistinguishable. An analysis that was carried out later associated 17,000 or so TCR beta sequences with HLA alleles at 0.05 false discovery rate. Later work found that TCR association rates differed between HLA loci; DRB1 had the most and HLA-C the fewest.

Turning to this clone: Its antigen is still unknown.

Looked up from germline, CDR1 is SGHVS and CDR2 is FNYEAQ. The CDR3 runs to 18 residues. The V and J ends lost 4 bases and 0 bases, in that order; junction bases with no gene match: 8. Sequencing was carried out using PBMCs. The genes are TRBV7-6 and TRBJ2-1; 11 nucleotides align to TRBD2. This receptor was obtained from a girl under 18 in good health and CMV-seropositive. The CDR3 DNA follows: TGTGCCAGCAGCTCCCTCCCGACTAGCGGGGTCTCCTACAATGAGCAGTTCTTC. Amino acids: CASSSLPTSGVSYNEQFF.